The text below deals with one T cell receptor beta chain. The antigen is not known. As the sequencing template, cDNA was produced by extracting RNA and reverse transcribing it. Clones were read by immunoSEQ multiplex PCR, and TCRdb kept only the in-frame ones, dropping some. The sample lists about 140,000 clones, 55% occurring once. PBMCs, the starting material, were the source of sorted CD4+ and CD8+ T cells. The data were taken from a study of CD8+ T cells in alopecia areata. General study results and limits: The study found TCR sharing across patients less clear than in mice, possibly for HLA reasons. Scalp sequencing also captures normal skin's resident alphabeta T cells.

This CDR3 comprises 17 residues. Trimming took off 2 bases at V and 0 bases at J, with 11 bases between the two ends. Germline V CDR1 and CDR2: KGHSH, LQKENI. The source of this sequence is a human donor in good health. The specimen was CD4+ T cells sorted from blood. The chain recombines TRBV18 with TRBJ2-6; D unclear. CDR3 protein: CASSPTTGSSGANVLTF. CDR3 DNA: TGTGCCAGCTCACCAACGACCGGTAGCTCTGGGGCCAACGTCCTGACTTTC.